Each of the 30 T cell receptor beta chains below was sequenced from the same sample in a study of T cells in Graves' hyperthyroidism and ophthalmopathy. Amplified TCR beta CDR3 regions derived from RNA transcripts. Using the HTBI primer set, a first-round RT-PCR was run on the TCR CDR3. A single record per CDR3 protein comes from TCRdb applying MiXCR to the multiplex PCR reads. This table has a few hundred thousand distinct CDR3 sequences, 46% appearing once. Input material: peripheral blood or thyroid tissue (not recorded which). These receptors were obtained from a young woman with Graves' hyperthyroidism.

This chain joins TRBV20-1 and TRBJ2-7; 9 nucleotides align to TRBD2. The length of the CDR3 is 16 residues. Germline V gives CDR1 DFQATT, CDR2 SNEGSKA (reference sequence). V trimming: 1 base; J trimming: 1 base; junction bases outside the gene matches: 8. The CDR3, as DNA: TGCAGTGCTAGAGCGATTAGCGGGAGTGTTTCCTACGAGCAGTACTTC. This codes for CSARAISGSVSYEQYF.

This chain connects TRBV7-9 to TRBJ2-5; 9 bases map to TRBD1. Germline trimming cut 4 bases from V and 4 bases from J; bases unmatched to any gene: 13. This CDR3 has 17 amino acids. The germline V gene has CDR1 SEHNR and CDR2 FQNEAQ (reference sequence). In nucleotides, the CDR3 is TGTGCCAGCAGCTCCGACGTCCGGGACAGGGTACGAGAGACCCAGTACTTC. This translates into CASSSDVRDRVRETQYF.

Here the CDR3 DNA reads TGCAGTGCTAGGACGTCAGGGATAGGAACTGAAGCTTTCTTT. This gives the protein CSARTSGIGTEAFF. The chain is built from TRBV20-1 and TRBJ1-1; tentatively, D is TRBD1 (5 bases). Trimming pared 3 bases from V and 5 bases from J, leaving 16 bases between. In germline, CDR1 is DFQATT, CDR2 SNEGSKA (reference sequence). The CDR3 spans 14 residues.

This chain connects TRBV6-5 to TRBJ2-7; D is unclear. The V end lost 4 bases, the J end lost 6 bases, and 13 bases lay between the germline ends. CDR1 is MNHEY, CDR2 SVGAGI, per germline. This CDR3 is 13 amino acids long. The CDR3 reads CASSLGFLFEQYF. CDR3 in DNA: TGTGCCAGCAGTTTGGGATTTCTTTTCGAGCAGTACTTC.

At least ten counts were recorded for this clonotype. The V gene is TRBV29-1, the J gene TRBJ1-2; 8 bases line up with TRBD1. With 4 bases clipped from V and 2 bases from J, the junction kept 3 bases outside the gene matches. Germline CDR1 and CDR2: SQVTM and ANQGSEA. CDR3 size: 13 residues. The CDR3 DNA reads TGCAGCGTTGCCCGGGACAGGAACTATGGCTACACCTTC. Its translation: CSVARDRNYGYTF. The whole variable domain, filled in from reference TRBV29-1 and TRBJ1-2, reads SAVISQKPSRDICQRGTSLTIQCQVDSQVTMMFWYRQQPGQSLTLIATANQGSEATYESGFVIDKFPISRPNLTFSTLTVSNMSPEDSSIYLCSVARDRNYGYTFGSGTRLTVV.

This clonotype was found a few times. The chain joins TRBV7-8 to TRBJ2-2; 10 nucleotides match TRBD1. V trimming: 1 base; J trimming: 3 bases; junction bases outside the gene matches: 2. The V gene's germline CDR1 is SGHVS and CDR2 FQNEAQ. This CDR3 region has 16 residues. The CDR3, as DNA: TGTGCCAGCAGCTTAGTGGGACAGGGGCACACCGGGGAGCTGTTTTTT. The encoded protein is CASSLVGQGHTGELFF.

V usage is TRBV29-1 and J usage is TRBJ1-3, with D possibly TRBD1 on 5 matching bases. The V and J ends lost 7 bases and 0 bases respectively, with 10 bases between them. Germline values: CDR1 SQVTM, CDR2 ANQGSEA. CDR3 size: 13 residues. CDR3 sequence reads: CSAGAYSGNTIYF. The CDR3 coding sequence is TGCAGCGCTGGGGCTTACTCTGGAAACACCATATATTTT.

This clonotype was counted a few times. The genes are TRBV7-8 and TRBJ2-7; perhaps TRBD1 as D (5 bases). This CDR3 contains 14 residues. Germline V gives CDR1 SGHVS, CDR2 FQNEAQ. V lost 3 bases to trimming and J lost 3 bases, with 12 bases between them. As DNA, the CDR3 is TGTGCCAGCAGCTTTAGGGGTTTCGGCTACGAGCAGTACTTC. This sequence encodes CASSFRGFGYEQYF.

The chain joins TRBV7-9 to TRBJ1-2; D not resolved. CDR1 and CDR2 (germline): SEHNR, FQNEAQ (reference sequence). Deletions cut 5 bases from V and 8 bases from J, with 9 bases between. CDR3 length equals 11 residues. CDR3 protein: CASSRQAGYTF. Here the CDR3 DNA reads TGTGCCAGCAGCAGGCAGGCCGGCTACACCTTC.

The DNA of the CDR3 is TGTGCCAGCAGTGCCTTCTCCGGCGGCACCGGGGAGCTGTTTTTT. Its protein product is CASSAFSGGTGELFF. The chain employs TRBV2 and TRBJ2-2, with no clear D. The germline V and J ends were trimmed by 4 bases and 4 bases, with 13 bases remaining between them. The CDR3 is 15 residues long. CDR1 is SNHLY, CDR2 FYNNEI, per germline.

This clonotype was seen a few times. The chain employs TRBV19 and TRBJ1-2, with unresolved D. V dropped 5 bases and J dropped 0 bases, with 10 bases sitting between them. CDR1 and CDR2 (germline): LNHDA, SQIVND (reference sequence). This CDR3 is built from 14 residues. The CDR3 reads CASSVSSTNYGYTF. The CDR3 nucleotides read TGTGCCAGTAGTGTCAGTTCAACTAACTATGGCTACACCTTC. The entire variable domain, with the rest obtained from reference TRBV19 and TRBJ1-2, is as follows: DGGITQSPKYLFRKEGQNVTLSCEQNLNHDAMYWYRQDPGQGLRLIYYSQIVNDFQKGDIAEGYSVSREKKESFPLTVTSAQKNPTAFYLCASSVSSTNYGYTFGSGTRLTVV.

This sequence joins TRBV12-3 or TRBV12-4 and TRBJ2-5; 11 nucleotides line up with TRBD2. Trimming removed 8 bases from V and 8 bases from J; junction bases left unmatched: 10. The CDR3 is 14 residues long. The CDR3 loop reads CASGLGTSGVTQYF. For the CDR3, the DNA is TGTGCCAGCGGATTGGGGACTAGCGGAGTAACCCAGTACTTC.

This clonotype was seen only a few times. The rearrangement joins TRBV2 to TRBJ2-5; TRBD2 matches at 14 bases. The CDR3 has 15 amino acids. The junction had 7 bases not matched to a gene; V was cut back by 7 bases and J by 6 bases. Per the germline V gene, CDR1 is SNHLY and CDR2 is FYNNEI. The CDR3 spells CASNTRLAGGQTQYF. The DNA for the CDR3 is TGTGCCAGCAACACCCGACTAGCGGGAGGGCAGACCCAGTACTTC.

J is TRBJ2-7 and V is TRBV7-9; 8 bases are a match to TRBD2. The CDR3 contains 16 residues. V dropped 3 bases and J dropped 0; count of bases not matched to a gene: 7. From germline, CDR1 is SEHNR and CDR2 FQNEAQ (reference sequence). DNA of the CDR3: TGTGCCAGCAGCTTGGTACTAGCGGACCGCTCCTACGAGCAGTACTTC. Translation: CASSLVLADRSYEQYF.

As for this clonotype: At one end the junction does not follow the germline gene, possibly because of a read error. J is TRBJ1-2 and V is TRBV24-1; 8 nucleotides line up with TRBD1. The CDR3 length is 13 residues. Germline values: CDR1 KGHDR, CDR2 SFDVKD. The CDR3 protein is CAISEGQAMGYTF. CDR3 DNA sequence: TGTGCCATCAGTGAGGGACAGGCTATGGGCTACACCTTC.

This clonotype was seen more than once but under ten times. The chain joins TRBV5-1 to TRBJ2-5; 7 nucleotides line up with TRBD2. Losses at the gene ends were 8 bases for V and 2 bases for J; bases not matched to a gene: 6. Germline CDR1 SGHRS, CDR2 YFSETQ. CDR3 length: 13 residues. The CDR3 is CASTGLRQETQYF. CDR3 nucleotides: TGCGCCAGTACGGGACTACGGCAAGAGACCCAGTACTTC.

The chain is built from TRBV20-1 and TRBJ2-3; either TRBD1 or TRBD2 may supply D (5 bases each). Trimming pared 7 bases from V and 0 bases from J, leaving 11 bases between. CDR1 and CDR2 from the germline V gene are DFQATT and SNEGSKA (reference sequence). This CDR3 comprises 13 residues. The CDR3 DNA reads as TGCAGTGGGGACGGGTTCAGCACAGATACGCAGTATTTT. Its protein product is CSGDGFSTDTQYF.

This clonotype was observed at least ten times. The CDR3 DNA sequence: TGTGCCAGCAGCTTACGACCCAGGGATTCACCCCTCCACTTT. Its translation is CASSLRPRDSPLHF. The rearrangement joins TRBV7-2 to TRBJ1-6; possible D gene TRBD1, 5 bases. There are 14 residues in the CDR3. Looked up from germline, CDR1 is SGHTA and CDR2 is FQGNSA. V lost 2 bases and J lost 8, with 10 bases in between.

Comment on this clonotype: This CDR3 fails to terminate in the conserved phenylalanine or tryptophan, so it likely reflects a read error. Because the CDR3's place on the DNA is in doubt, the DNA is left out and the CDR3 is given as listed by TCRdb. The chain links TRBV10-3 to TRBJ1-1. Germline lookup yields CDR1 ENHRY and CDR2 SYGVKD. The CDR3 is 8 amino acids long, termini counted. CDR3: CAISDRLA.

The V gene is TRBV2, the J gene TRBJ1-2; perhaps TRBD1 as D (5 bases). The CDR3 runs to 12 residues. Germline-derived CDR1 and CDR2 are SNHLY and FYNNEI. CDR3 sequence (DNA): TGTGCTAGTGGTATGGGGGACTTTGACTACACCTTC. Translation: CASGMGDFDYTF.

This clonotype was seen more than once but under ten times. V and J are TRBV7-2 and TRBJ1-5, with TRBD1 identical over 7 bases. The germline V gene encodes CDR1 SGHTA and CDR2 FQGNSA. The CDR3 is 13 amino acids. The V segment lost 5 bases and the J segment 6 bases; nucleotides outside the gene matches: 4. The CDR3 reads CASSQGTVQPQHF. The CDR3 region has the DNA TGTGCCAGCAGCCAAGGGACAGTTCAGCCCCAGCATTTT. Complete variable domain (other parts from reference TRBV7-2 and TRBJ1-5): GAGVSQSPSNKVTEKGKDVELRCDPISGHTALYWYRQSLGQGLEFLIYFQGNSAPDKSGLPSDRFSAERTGGSVSTLTIQRTQQEDSAVYLCASSQGTVQPQHFGDGTRLSIL.

This clonotype was seen repeatedly, ten times or more. The chain links TRBV15 to TRBJ2-2, with D perhaps assigned TRBD1 or TRBD2 (5 bases each). V gave up 0 bases and J gave up 4 bases, with 12 bases separating them. The CDR3 extends over 16 amino acids. Germline values: CDR1 LNHNV, CDR2 YYDKDF (reference sequence). CDR3 in amino acids: CATSRDRPGRTGELFF. For the CDR3, the DNA is TGTGCCACCAGCAGAGATCGGCCGGGGCGCACCGGGGAGCTGTTTTTT.

The chain links TRBV5-1 to TRBJ2-2, with D possibly TRBD2 on 6 matching bases. V dropped 4 bases and J dropped 8 bases, with 18 bases sitting between them. Germline CDR1 and CDR2: SGHRS and YFSETQ. The CDR3 runs to 15 residues. The CDR3 is CASSIGTSPGGELFF. DNA for the CDR3: TGCGCCAGCAGCATCGGGACTTCCCCTGGTGGGGAGCTGTTTTTT.

Comment on this clonotype: Since a much larger clone is just one base distant, this may be a read error. The chain uses TRBV11-3 and TRBJ2-2, with TRBD1 matching 10 bases. The CDR3 spans 14 residues. CDR1 is SGHNT and CDR2 is YENEEA in the germline V gene. V shed 4 bases, J shed 4 bases, and the junction held 0 bases outside the gene matches. This chain's CDR3 is CASSWDRGTGELFF. In DNA, the CDR3 is TGTGCCAGCAGCTGGGACAGGGGCACCGGGGAGCTGTTTTTT.

In this sample, this clonotype turned up a few times. The V call is TRBV27, the J call TRBJ1-5; 7 positions match TRBD1. The CDR3 length is 14 residues. CDR1 MNHEY and CDR2 SMNVEV come from the germline V gene (reference sequence). Trimming removed 2 bases from V and 6 bases from J; junction bases left unmatched: 4. The CDR3 is CASSLRQGVQPQHF. The CDR3 DNA is TGTGCCAGCAGTTTAAGGCAGGGGGTTCAGCCCCAGCATTTT.

The rearrangement joins TRBV10-3 to TRBJ1-5; TRBD1 agrees at 8 bases. The CDR3 is 14 residues long. CDR1 and CDR2 from the germline V gene are ENHRY and SYGVKD. V trimming: 10 bases; J trimming: 3 bases; junction bases outside the gene matches: 8. The CDR3 DNA follows: TGTGCCAGCAGACACAGGGGGAACAATCAGCCCCAGCATTTT. Its protein is CASRHRGNNQPQHF.

The chain has TRBV7-6 and TRBJ1-1, with D possibly being TRBD1 (6 bases). This CDR3 has 13 residues. Germline CDR1 and CDR2: SGHVS and FNYEAQ. The V and J ends lost 10 bases and 0 bases respectively, with 12 bases between them. CDR3 amino acids: CAISRGLNTEAFF. The CDR3 region has the DNA TGTGCCATCTCCCGGGGGCTGAACACTGAAGCTTTCTTT.

The chain recombines TRBV14 with TRBJ1-1, with TRBD1 identical over 8 bases. Germline assignment: CDR1 SGHDN and CDR2 FVKESK. This CDR3 is built from 15 residues. V was clipped by 0 bases and J by 5 bases; unmatched bases: 5. The CDR3 region is CASSQDSRGRTEAFF. The CDR3, as DNA: TGTGCCAGCAGCCAAGATTCCAGGGGGCGGACTGAAGCTTTCTTT.

This chain links TRBV20-1 with TRBJ1-6; D is unresolved. In germline, CDR1 is DFQATT, CDR2 SNEGSKA (reference sequence). This CDR3 region has 16 residues. V shed 1 base and J shed 0 bases, with 10 bases lying between them. The CDR3 DNA reads as TGCAGTGCTAGAGGATCCCAGAGCTCCTATAATTCACCCCTCCACTTT. The encoded protein is CSARGSQSSYNSPLHF.

Concerning this clonotype: Since the CDR3 does not end with the conserved phenylalanine or tryptophan, this likely comes from a read error. It is unclear where the CDR3 begins or ends on the DNA, so no DNA is shown, and the CDR3 is as TCRdb lists it. The V gene is TRBV20-1, the J gene TRBJ2-5; the table's D call, TRBD2, has no DNA check behind it. The V gene's germline CDR1 is DFQATT and CDR2 SNEGSKA (reference sequence). The length of the CDR3 is 8 amino acids, counting both ends. CDR3 amino acids: CSASGLAG.